This T cell receptor beta chain was captured in a study of shared T cell receptors in the human thymus. CDR1 is LGHNT and CDR2 is FRNRAP in the germline V gene. V was cut by 6 bases and J by 3 bases, with 27 bases left in between. The CDR3 is 18 amino acids. Method: immunoSEQ multiplex PCR; TCRdb's copy keeps in-frame clones and lacks some. The repertoire holds tens of thousands of clones, around 96% seen once, with about 0.036% in the top ten. V is TRBV12-5 and J is TRBJ2-7; D uncertain. The sequencing sample was made of thymocytes. The receptor was derived from a human donor. The DNA of the CDR3 is TGTGCTAGTGGATATAATCCCTCACCTTATCAAACTAACTACGAGCAGTACTTC. Protein: CASGYNPSPYQTNYEQYF.